This T cell receptor beta chain was identified in a study of blood T cell repertoires in COVID-19. Overall study: There were acute and convalescent COVID-19 samples, and they came from the United States, Italy and Spain. T cells, B-cell-depleted T cells, or PBMCs supplied cDNA or gDNA.

The CDR3 sequence is 15 residues long. Trimming shortened V by 4 bases and J by 6 bases, and 15 bases separated the two germline ends. Germline CDR1 reads LNHDA; CDR2 reads SQIVND (reference sequence). In the study's own analysis: The assay estimated nucleated cells by amplifying reference gene primers. Measured with immunoSEQ multiplex PCR; TCRdb has only the in-frame clones, and not every one. V, J and clone size derive from that table, while D and trimming were established from the DNA sequence. The sample consists of 90,000 to 100,000 clones, around 83% of them appearing once. This clone was observed a single time.

The rearrangement uses TRBV19 and TRBJ2-2; no reliable D call. The sample comprised peripheral blood. The TCR was taken from a man between 70 and 80 years old with active or convalescent COVID-19. CDR3 nucleotides: TGTGCCAGTAGTACCGTTGGGCCCGGCCCCGGGGAGCTGTTTTTT. Translation: CASSTVGPGPGELFF.